This T cell receptor (beta chain) was sequenced for a study of blood T cell repertoires in COVID-19. Study-wide background: Sample material is recorded as cDNA or gDNA derived from T cells, B-cell-depleted T cells, or PBMCs.

The V and J ends lost 0 bases and 4 bases respectively, with 10 bases between them. The length of the CDR3 is 15 residues. CDR1 is MNHEY, CDR2 SMNVEV, per germline (reference sequence). In the source study's methods: Using reference gene primer amplification, nucleated cell counts were estimated. Clones were read by immunoSEQ multiplex PCR, and TCRdb kept only the in-frame ones, dropping some. From that table come the V and J calls and clone size; the DNA was used to work out D and trimming. The profile shows roughly 320,000 clones, roughly 85% of them singletons. The sequence derives from a human donor in a cohort sampled during active COVID-19. This rearrangement joins TRBV27 to TRBJ2-1; no clear D gene. The sequenced material came from peripheral blood. CDR3 sequence: CASSLSPNSYNEQFF. CDR3 nucleotide sequence: TGTGCCAGCAGTTTATCCCCCAACAGTTACAATGAGCAGTTCTTC.